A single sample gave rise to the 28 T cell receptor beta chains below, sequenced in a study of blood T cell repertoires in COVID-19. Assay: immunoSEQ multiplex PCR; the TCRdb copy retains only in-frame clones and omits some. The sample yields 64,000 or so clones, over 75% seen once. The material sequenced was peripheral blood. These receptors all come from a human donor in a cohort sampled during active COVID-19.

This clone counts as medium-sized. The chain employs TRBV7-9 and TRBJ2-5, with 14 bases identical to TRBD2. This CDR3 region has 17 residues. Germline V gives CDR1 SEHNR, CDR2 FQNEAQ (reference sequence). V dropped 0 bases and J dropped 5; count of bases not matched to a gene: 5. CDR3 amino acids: CASSLAGGLAGVETQYF. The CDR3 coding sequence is TGTGCCAGCAGCTTAGCGGGGGGACTAGCGGGAGTTGAGACCCAGTACTTC.

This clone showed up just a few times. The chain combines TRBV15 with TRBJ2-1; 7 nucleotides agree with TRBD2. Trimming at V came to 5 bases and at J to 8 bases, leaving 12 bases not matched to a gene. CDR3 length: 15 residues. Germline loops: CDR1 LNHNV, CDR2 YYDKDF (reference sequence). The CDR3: CATSGRLAYGHEQFF. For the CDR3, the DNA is TGTGCCACCAGCGGCCGACTAGCCTACGGTCATGAGCAGTTCTTC.

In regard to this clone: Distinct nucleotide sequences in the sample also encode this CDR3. In DNA form, the CDR3 reads TGTGCCACCAGTGACCCGCGGGACAGAACCTACGAGCAGTACTTC. It specifies CATSDPRDRTYEQYF. V and J are TRBV24-1 and TRBJ2-7; D perhaps matches TRBD1 (7 bases). V lost 4 bases and J lost 2, with 14 bases in between. The germline gives CDR1 KGHDR, CDR2 SFDVKD. CDR3 length: 15 residues.

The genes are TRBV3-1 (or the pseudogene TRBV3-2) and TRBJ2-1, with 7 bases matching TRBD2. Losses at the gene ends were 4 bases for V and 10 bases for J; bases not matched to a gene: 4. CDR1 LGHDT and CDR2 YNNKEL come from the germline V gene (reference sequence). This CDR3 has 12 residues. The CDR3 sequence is CASSRGGKEQFF. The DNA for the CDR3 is TGTGCCAGCAGCCGGGGGGGGAAGGAGCAGTTCTTC.

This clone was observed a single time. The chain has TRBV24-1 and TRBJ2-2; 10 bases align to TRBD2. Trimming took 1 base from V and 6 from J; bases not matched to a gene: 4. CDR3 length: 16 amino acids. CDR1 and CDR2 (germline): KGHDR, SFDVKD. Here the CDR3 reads CATSDLAGGPSGELFF. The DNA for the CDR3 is TGTGCCACCAGTGATTTAGCGGGAGGGCCCTCCGGGGAGCTGTTTTTT.

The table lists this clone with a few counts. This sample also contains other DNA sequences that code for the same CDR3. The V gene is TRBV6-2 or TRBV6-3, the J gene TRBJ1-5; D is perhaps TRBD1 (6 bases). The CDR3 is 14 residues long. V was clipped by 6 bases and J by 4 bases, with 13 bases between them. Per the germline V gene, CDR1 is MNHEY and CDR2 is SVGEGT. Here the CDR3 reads CASSSTGTNQPQHF. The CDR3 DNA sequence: TGTGCCAGCAGCTCGACAGGCACTAATCAGCCCCAGCATTTT.

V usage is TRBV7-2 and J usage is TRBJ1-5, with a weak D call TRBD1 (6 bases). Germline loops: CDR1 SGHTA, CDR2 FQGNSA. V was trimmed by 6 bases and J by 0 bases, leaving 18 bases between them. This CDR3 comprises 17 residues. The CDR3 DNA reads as TGTGCCAGCAGTGAAAGACCGGACAGAGTTAGCAATCAGCCCCAGCATTTT. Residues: CASSERPDRVSNQPQHF. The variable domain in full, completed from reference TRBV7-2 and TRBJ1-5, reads GAGVSQSPSNKVTEKGKDVELRCDPISGHTALYWYRQSLGQGLEFLIYFQGNSAPDKSGLPSDRFSAERTGGSVSTLTIQRTQQEDSAVYLCASSERPDRVSNQPQHFGDGTRLSIL.

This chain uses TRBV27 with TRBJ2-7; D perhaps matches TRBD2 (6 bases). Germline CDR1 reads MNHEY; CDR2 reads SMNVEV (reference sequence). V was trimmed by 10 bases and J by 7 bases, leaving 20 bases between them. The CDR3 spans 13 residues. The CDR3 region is CATRGGPNLEQYF. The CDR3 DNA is TGTGCCACCCGGGGAGGCCCCAATTTGGAGCAGTACTTC.

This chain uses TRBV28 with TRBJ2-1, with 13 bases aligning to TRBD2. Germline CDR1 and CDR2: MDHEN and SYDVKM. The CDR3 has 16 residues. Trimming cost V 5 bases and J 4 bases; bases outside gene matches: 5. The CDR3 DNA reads TGTGCCAGCAGTCCTCTACTAGCGGGAGGGTACAATGAGCAGTTCTTC. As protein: CASSPLLAGGYNEQFF.

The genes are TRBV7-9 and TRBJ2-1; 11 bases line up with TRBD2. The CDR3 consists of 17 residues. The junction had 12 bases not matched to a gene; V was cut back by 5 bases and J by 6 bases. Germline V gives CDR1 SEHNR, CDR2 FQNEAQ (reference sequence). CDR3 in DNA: TGTGCCAGCAGCGCCTTGAAAGGACTAGCGGGCGTCAATGAGCAGTTCTTC. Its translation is CASSALKGLAGVNEQFF.

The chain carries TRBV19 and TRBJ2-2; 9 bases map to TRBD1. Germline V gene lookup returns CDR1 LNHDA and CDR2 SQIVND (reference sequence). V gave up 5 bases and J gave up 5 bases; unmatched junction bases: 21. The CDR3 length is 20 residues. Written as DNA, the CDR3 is TGTGCCAGTAGTCTACAAGGGGACAGGGCCCGATTGAGTGGGACCGGGGAGCTGTTTTTT. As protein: CASSLQGDRARLSGTGELFF.

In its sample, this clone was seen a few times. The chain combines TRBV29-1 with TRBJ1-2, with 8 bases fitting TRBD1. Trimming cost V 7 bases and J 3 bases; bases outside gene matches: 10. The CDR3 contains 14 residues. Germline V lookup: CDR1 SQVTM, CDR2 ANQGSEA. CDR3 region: CSAPTGDNHYGYTF. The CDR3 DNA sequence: TGCAGCGCACCGACAGGGGATAATCACTATGGCTACACCTTC.

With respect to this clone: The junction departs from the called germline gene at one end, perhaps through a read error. The CDR3 protein is CASSLWTSGRETQYF. DNA of the CDR3: TGTGCCAGCAGTCTATGGACTAGCGGGAGGGAGACCCAGTACTTC. This chain connects TRBV28 to TRBJ2-5, with TRBD2 matching 14 bases. Germline values: CDR1 MDHEN, CDR2 SYDVKM. The CDR3 is made up of 15 amino acids.

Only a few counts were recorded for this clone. CDR3 bases: TGTGCCAGCAGTGAGGCGGGGGCTCCAGAGACCCAGTACTTC. As protein: CASSEAGAPETQYF. This chain joins TRBV25-1 and TRBJ2-5; D possibly corresponds to TRBD2 (7 bases). Per germline, CDR1 MGHDK and CDR2 SYGVNS. The CDR3 extends over 14 amino acids. Deletions cut 3 bases from V and 4 bases from J, with 12 bases between. Full variable domain (remainder filled in from reference TRBV25-1 and TRBJ2-5): EADIYQTPRYLVIGTGKKITLECSQTMGHDKMYWYQQDPGMELHLIHYSYGVNSTEKGDLSSESTVSRIRTEHFPLTLESARPSHTSQYLCASSEAGAPETQYFGPGTRLLVL.

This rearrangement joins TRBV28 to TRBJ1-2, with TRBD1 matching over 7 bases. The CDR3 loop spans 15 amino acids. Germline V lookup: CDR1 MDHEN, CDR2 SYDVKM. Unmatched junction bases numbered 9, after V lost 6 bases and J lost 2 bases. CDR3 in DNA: TGTGCCAGCAGCGGCGGGACAGCTAGCAACTATGGCTACACCTTC. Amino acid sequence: CASSGGTASNYGYTF.

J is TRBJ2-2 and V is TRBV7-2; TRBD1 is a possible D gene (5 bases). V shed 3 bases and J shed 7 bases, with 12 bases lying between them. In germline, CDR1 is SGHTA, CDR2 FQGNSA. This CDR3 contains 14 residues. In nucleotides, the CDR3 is TGTGCCAGCAGCTTCCAGGGCTCGAACGGGGAGCTGTTTTTT. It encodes CASSFQGSNGELFF.

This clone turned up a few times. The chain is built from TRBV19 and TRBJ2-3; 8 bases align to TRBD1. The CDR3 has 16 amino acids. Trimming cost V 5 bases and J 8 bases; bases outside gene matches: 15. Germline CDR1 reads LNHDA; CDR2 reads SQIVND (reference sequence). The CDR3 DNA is TGTGCCAGTAGTTCCGCGGTGACTTCCCAGGGGGCTACGCAGTATTTT. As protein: CASSSAVTSQGATQYF.

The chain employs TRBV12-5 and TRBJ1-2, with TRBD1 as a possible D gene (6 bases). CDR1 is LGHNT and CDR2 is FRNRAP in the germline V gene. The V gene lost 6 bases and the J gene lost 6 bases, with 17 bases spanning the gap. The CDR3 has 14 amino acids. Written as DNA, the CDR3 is TGTGCTAGTGGCCTCGGACAGAAGGGTCATGGCTACACCTTC. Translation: CASGLGQKGHGYTF.

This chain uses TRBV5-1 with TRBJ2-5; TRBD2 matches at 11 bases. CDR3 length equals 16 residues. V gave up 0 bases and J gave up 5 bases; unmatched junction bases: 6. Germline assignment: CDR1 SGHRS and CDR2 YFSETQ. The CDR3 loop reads CASSLATSGSIETQYF. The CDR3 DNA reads TGCGCCAGCAGCTTGGCAACTAGCGGGAGCATCGAGACCCAGTACTTC.

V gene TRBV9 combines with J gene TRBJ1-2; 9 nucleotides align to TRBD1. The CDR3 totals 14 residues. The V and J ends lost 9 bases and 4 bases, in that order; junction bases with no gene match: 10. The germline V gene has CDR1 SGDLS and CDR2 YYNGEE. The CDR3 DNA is TGTGCCAAGTACAGGGGGCGATCGGGCTATGGCTACACCTTC. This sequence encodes CAKYRGRSGYGYTF.

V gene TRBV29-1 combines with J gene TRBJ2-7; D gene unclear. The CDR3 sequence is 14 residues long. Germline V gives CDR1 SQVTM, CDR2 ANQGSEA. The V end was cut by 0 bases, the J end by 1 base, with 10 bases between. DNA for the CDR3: TGCAGCGTTGAAGATCTTGGCGGTTCCTACGAGCAGTACTTC. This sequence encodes CSVEDLGGSYEQYF.

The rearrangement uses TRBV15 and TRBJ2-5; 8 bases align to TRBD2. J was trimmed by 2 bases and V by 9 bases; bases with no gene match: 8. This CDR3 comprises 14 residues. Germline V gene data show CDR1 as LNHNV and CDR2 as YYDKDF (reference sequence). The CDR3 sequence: CATASSGPQETQYF. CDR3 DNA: TGTGCCACTGCGTCTAGCGGGCCGCAAGAGACCCAGTACTTC.

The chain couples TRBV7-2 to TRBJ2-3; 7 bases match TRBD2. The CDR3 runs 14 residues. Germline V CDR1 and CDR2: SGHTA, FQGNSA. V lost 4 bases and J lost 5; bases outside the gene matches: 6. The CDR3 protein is CASSWDYPGDTQYF. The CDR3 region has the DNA TGTGCCAGCAGCTGGGACTACCCGGGAGATACGCAGTATTTT. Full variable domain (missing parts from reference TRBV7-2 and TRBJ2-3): GAGVSQSPSNKVTEKGKDVELRCDPISGHTALYWYRQSLGQGLEFLIYFQGNSAPDKSGLPSDRFSAERTGGSVSTLTIQRTQQEDSAVYLCASSWDYPGDTQYFGPGTRLTVL.

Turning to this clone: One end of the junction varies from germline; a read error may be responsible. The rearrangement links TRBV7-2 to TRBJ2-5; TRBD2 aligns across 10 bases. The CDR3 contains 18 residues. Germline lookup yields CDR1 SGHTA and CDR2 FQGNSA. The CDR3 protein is CASRLAGGRGPVQETQYF. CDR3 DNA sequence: TGTGCCAGCAGATTAGCGGGAGGACGGGGCCCCGTCCAAGAGACCCAGTACTTC.

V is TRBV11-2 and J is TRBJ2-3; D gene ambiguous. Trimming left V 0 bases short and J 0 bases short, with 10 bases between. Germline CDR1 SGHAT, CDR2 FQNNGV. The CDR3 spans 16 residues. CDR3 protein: CASSLDNRRSTDTQYF. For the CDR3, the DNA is TGTGCCAGCAGCTTAGATAACAGACGAAGCACAGATACGCAGTATTTT.

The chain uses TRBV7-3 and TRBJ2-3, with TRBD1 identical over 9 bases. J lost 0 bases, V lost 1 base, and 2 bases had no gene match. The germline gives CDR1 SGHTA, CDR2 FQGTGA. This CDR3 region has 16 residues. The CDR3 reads CASSLIGQGSTDTQYF. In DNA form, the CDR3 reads TGTGCCAGCAGCTTAATTGGACAGGGGAGCACAGATACGCAGTATTTT.

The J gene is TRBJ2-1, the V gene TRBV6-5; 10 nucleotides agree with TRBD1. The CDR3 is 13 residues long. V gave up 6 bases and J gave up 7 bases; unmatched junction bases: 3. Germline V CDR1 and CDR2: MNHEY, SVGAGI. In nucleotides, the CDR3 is TGTGCCAGCAGCAGACAGGGGGCGAATGAGCAGTTCTTC. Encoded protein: CASSRQGANEQFF.

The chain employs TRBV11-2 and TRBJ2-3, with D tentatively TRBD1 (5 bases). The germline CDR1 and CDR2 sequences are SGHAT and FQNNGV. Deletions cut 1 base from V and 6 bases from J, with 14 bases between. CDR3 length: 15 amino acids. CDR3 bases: TGTGCCAGCAGCTTAGTGAGGACATCCTTGGATACGCAGTATTTT. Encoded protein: CASSLVRTSLDTQYF.